This passage covers 8 T cell receptor beta chains from one sample sequenced in a study of T cell repertoires in cytomegalovirus infection. TCRdb redid the calling of the reads with MiXCR, one entry per CDR3 protein. The sample has roughly 630,000 distinct CDR3 sequences, 20% to 25% seen once. What was sequenced was CD8+ T cells from PBMCs. The source of these receptors is a human donor in good health (CMV status not recorded). Some clones in this sample may be carry-over from other donors' samples.

The chain couples TRBV6-2 or TRBV6-3 to TRBJ2-1; no definite D call. CDR3 size: 16 residues. The V gene lost 4 bases and the J gene lost 5 bases, with 18 bases spanning the gap. The germline CDR1 and CDR2 sequences are MNHEY and SVGEGT. CDR3 in DNA: TGTGCCAGCAGTTTCCGTTCTAACCCTAGGGACAATGAGCAGTTCTTC. This codes for CASSFRSNPRDNEQFF.

CDR3 in DNA: TGTGCCAGCAGTTACGTGCAGACGGGTGCGAACGGGTACTACAATGAGCAGTTCTTC. Protein product: CASSYVQTGANGYYNEQFF. The chain combines TRBV6-6 with TRBJ2-1; D not certain. The germline V and J ends were trimmed by 2 bases and 3 bases, with 23 bases remaining between them. This CDR3 comprises 19 residues. Germline-derived CDR1 and CDR2 are MNHNY and SVGAGI (reference sequence).

The chain couples TRBV6-5 to TRBJ2-1; D tentatively reads TRBD1 or TRBD2 (6 bases each). The V and J ends lost 5 bases and 5 bases respectively, with 16 bases between them. The CDR3 totals 15 residues. Per germline, CDR1 MNHEY and CDR2 SVGAGI. Here the CDR3 DNA reads TGTGCCAGCAGTACAGAAGGGGGGATAAACAATGAGCAGTTCTTC. Its translation is CASSTEGGINNEQFF.

The chain carries TRBV5-6 and TRBJ2-1; D remains ambiguous. The V and J ends lost 4 bases and 2 bases respectively, with 10 bases between them. The CDR3 loop spans 14 amino acids. Per the germline V gene, CDR1 is SGHDT and CDR2 is YYEEEE. CDR3 in amino acids: CASSVGIPYNEQFF. As DNA, the CDR3 is TGTGCCAGCAGCGTGGGAATACCCTACAATGAGCAGTTCTTC.

This clonotype came up many times. The V call is TRBV7-3, the J call TRBJ2-5; TRBD2 aligns across 16 bases. This CDR3 contains 21 residues. Trimming removed 0 bases from V and 5 bases from J; junction bases left unmatched: 15. The germline V gene encodes CDR1 SGHTA and CDR2 FQGTGA. CDR3 DNA: TGTGCCAGCAGCTTAACCCCCCCGCAGGGACTAGCGGGGGGGCTCGATGAGACCCAGTACTTC. Protein product: CASSLTPPQGLAGGLDETQYF.

This chain links TRBV27 with TRBJ2-1, with 12 bases aligning to TRBD2. After removal of 6 bases from V and 10 bases from J, the junction contained 4 bases not matched to a gene. CDR3 size: 13 residues. Germline CDR1 reads MNHEY; CDR2 reads SMNVEV (reference sequence). The CDR3 DNA reads TGTGCCAGCAGCTCTGGACTAGCGGGAGAGCAGTTCTTC. This sequence encodes CASSSGLAGEQFF.

This clonotype turned up a few times. In nucleotides, the CDR3 is TGCAGCGTTGAAGACACACAGGGGCCTTCCTACAATGAGCAGTTCTTC. It specifies CSVEDTQGPSYNEQFF. The genes are TRBV29-1 and TRBJ2-1; 7 bases are a match to TRBD1. There are 16 residues in the CDR3. V shed 0 bases, J shed 1 base, and the junction held 6 bases outside the gene matches. CDR1 is SQVTM and CDR2 is ANQGSEA in the germline V gene.

This clonotype has ten or more counts. V is TRBV6-1 and J is TRBJ2-4; 9 bases agree with TRBD2. The V gene end was trimmed by 5 bases and the J gene end by 3 bases; junction bases not matched to a gene: 17. CDR1 is MNHNS, CDR2 SASEGT, per germline. The CDR3 has 19 residues. As DNA, the CDR3 is TGTGCCAGCAGTCCTACCGGGACTAGCACGGGAAGGGGCAAAAACATTCAGTACTTC. The encoded protein is CASSPTGTSTGRGKNIQYF.